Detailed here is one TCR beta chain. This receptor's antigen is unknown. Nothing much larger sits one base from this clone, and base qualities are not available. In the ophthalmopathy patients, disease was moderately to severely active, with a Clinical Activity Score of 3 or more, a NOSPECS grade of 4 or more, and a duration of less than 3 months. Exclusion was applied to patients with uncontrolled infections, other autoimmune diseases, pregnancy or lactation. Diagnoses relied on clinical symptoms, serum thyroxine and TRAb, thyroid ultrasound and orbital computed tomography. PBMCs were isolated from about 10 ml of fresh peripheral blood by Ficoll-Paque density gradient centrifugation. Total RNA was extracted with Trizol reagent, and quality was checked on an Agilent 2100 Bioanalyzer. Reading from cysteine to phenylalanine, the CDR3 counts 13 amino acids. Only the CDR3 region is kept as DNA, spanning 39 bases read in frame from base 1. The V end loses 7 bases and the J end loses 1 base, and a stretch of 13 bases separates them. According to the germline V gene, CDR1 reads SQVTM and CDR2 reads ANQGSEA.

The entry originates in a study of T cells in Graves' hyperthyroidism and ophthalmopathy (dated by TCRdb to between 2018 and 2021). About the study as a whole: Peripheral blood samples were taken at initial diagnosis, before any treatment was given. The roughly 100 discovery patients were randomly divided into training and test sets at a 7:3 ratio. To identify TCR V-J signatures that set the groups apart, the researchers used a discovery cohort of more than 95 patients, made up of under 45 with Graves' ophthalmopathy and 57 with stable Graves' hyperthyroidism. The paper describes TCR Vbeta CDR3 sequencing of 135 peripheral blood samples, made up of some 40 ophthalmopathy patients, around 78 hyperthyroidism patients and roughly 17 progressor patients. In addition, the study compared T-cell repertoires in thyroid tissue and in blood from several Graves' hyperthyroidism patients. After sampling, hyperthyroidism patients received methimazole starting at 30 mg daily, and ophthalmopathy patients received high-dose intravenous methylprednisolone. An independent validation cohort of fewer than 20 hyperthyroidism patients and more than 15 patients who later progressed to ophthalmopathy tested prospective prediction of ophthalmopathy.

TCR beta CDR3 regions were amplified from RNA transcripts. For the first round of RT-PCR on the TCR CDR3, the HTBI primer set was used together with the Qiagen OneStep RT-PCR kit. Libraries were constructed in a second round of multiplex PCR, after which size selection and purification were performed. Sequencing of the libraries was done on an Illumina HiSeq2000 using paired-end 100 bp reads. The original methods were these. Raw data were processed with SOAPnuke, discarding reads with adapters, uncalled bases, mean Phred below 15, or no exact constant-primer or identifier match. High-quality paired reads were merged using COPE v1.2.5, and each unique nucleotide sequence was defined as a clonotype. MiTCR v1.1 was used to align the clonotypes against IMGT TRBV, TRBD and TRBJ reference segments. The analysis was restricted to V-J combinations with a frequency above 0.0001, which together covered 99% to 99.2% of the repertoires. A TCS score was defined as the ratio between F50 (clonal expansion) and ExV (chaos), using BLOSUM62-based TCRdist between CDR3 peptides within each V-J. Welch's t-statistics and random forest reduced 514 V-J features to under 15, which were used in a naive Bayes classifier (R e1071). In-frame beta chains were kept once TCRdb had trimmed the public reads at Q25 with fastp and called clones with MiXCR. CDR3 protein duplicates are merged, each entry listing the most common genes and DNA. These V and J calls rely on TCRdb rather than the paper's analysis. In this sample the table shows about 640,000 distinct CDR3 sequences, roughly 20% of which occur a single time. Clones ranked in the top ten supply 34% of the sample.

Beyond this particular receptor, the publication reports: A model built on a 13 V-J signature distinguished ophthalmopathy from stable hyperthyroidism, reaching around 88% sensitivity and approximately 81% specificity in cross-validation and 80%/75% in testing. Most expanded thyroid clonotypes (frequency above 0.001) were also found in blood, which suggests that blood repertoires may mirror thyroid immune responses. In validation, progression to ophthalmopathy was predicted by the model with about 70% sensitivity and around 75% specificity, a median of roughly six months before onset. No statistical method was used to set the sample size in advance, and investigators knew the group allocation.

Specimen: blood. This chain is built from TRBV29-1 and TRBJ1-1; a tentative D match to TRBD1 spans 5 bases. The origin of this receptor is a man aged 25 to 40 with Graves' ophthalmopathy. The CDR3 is CSAPGRTNTEAFF. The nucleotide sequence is TGCAGCGCACCGGGACGGACGAACACTGAAGCTTTCTTT.